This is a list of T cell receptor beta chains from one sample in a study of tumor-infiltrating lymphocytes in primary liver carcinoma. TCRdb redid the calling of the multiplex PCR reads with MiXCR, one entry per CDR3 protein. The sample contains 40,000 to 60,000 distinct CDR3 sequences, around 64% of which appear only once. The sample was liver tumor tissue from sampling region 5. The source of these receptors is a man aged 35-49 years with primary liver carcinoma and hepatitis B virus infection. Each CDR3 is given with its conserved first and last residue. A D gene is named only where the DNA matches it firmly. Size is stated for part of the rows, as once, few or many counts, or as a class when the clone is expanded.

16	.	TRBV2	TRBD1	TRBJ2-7	TGTGCCAGCAGTGACCCCTACAGGGGCCCCGCCTACGAGCAGTACTTC	CASSDPYRGPAYEQYF
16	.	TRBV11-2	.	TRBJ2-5	TGTGCGACCAGATCCCGGGACTCGGCTCACCAAGAGACCCAGCACTTC	CATRSRDSAHQETQHF
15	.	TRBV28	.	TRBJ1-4	TGTGCCAGCAGACGTAGATTAGCGGTTAATGAAAAACTGTTTTTT	CASRRRLAVNEKLFF
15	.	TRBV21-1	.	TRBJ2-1	TGTGCCAGCAGCACCCGAGTCAGACAGTCAAATGAGCAGTTCTTC	CASSTRVRQSNEQFF
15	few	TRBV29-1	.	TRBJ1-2	TGCAGCGTTGAGGTTCAAGCGGAGGTTAGCTATGACTACACCTTC	CSVEVQAEVSYDYTF
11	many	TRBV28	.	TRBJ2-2	TGTGCCAGTAGAGACACCGGGGAGCTGTTTTTT	CASRDTGELFF
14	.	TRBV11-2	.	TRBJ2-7	TGTGTCAGCAGGTTGGGCAGGGGCTCCTACGAGCAGTACTTC	CVSRLGRGSYEQYF
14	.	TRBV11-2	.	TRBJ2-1	TGTGCCAACAGTCCAGCGAGCCCTGGGAATGAGCAGTTCTTC	CANSPASPGNEQFF
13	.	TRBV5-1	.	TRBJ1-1	TGCGCCTGCAGCTTGGACGGTTACACTGAAGCTTTCTTT	CACSLDGYTEAFF
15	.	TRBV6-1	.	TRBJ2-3	TGTGCCAGCGATGACCGACGGGAAGCCACAGATACGCAGTATTTT	CASDDRREATDTQYF
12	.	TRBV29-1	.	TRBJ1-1	TGCGGCGTTGAAGGACAATCGACTGAAGCTTTCTTT	CGVEGQSTEAFF
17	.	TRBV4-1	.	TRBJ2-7	TGCGCCAGCAGCCAACGCGACGGTGGGACATGGTTCCACGAGCAGTACTTC	CASSQRDGGTWFHEQYF
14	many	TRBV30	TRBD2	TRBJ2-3	TGTGCCTGGAGGACAGCGGGAGATACAGATACGCAGTATTTT	CAWRTAGDTDTQYF
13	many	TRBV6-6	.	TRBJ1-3	TGTGCCAGCCGACCTGGATCTGGAAACACCATATATTTT	CASRPGSGNTIYF
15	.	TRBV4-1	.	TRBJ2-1	TGCGCCCGCAACCAGAATGGGAGGCCCGAAAATGAGCAGTTCTTC	CARNQNGRPENEQFF
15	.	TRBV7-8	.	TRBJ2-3	TGTACCAGCAGCTTAGACGGACCGGGAGAAGGAACGCAGTATTTT	CTSSLDGPGEGTQYF
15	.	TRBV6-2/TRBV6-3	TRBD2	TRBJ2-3	TGTGCCAGTAGTTACATTGCGGGAGTGGGAGATACGCAGTATTTT	CASSYIAGVGDTQYF
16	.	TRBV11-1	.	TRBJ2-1	TGTACCAGCAGCTTAGGCCCGAGACTTCTTACGCATGAGCAGTTCTTC	CTSSLGPRLLTHEQFF
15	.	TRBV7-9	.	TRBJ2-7	TGTGCCAACAGCCTTACAGGGGGGGCCAGTTACGAGCAGTACTTC	CANSLTGGASYEQYF
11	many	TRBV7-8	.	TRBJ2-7	TGTGCCAGCAGCTCAAAGACAGAGCAGTACTTC	CASSSKTEQYF
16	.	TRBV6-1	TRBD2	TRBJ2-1	TGTGCCAGCAGCGAGAGCCTGGGAGGGTTAACCAATGAGCAGTTCTTC	CASSESLGGLTNEQFF
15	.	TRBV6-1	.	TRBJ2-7	TGTGCCAGCACCCCTCGAAAGAGGGCGATACTCGAGCAGTACTTC	CASTPRKRAILEQYF
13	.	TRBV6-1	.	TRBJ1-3	TGTGCAAGCTGTGAAGACCCTGGAAACACCATATATTTT	CASCEDPGNTIYF
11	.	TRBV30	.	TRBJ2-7	TGTGCCTGGCGATCCACCTACGAGCAGTATTTC	CAWRSTYEQYF
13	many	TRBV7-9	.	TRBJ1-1	TGTGCCAGCAGCTTCGAACAGAGCGGTGAAGCTTTCTTT	CASSFEQSGEAFF
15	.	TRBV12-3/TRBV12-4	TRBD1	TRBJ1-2	TGTGCCAGCAGTTTAATATCAGGGGGCTTGAGAAGCTACACCTTC	CASSLISGGLRSYTF
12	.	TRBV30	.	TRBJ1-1	TGTGCCTGGGACCGCGGTGTACTTGAAGCTTTCTTT	CAWDRGVLEAFF
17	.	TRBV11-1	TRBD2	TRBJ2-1	TGTGCCAGCAGCCTGGCACTAGCGGGAGAGGTTGACAATGAGCAGTTTTTC	CASSLALAGEVDNEQFF
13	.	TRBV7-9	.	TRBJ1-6	TGTGCCAGCAACTTACCCGGGGAGTCACCCCTCCACTTT	CASNLPGESPLHF
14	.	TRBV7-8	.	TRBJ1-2	TGTGCCAGCAGCTTGGGGCATGTCAACTATGGCTACACCTTC	CASSLGHVNYGYTF
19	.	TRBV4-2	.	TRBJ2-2	TGTGCCAGCAGCCAAGGGGGCAGGGGCCATCCGGGTTACACCGGGGAGCTGTCTTTT	CASSQGGRGHPGYTGELSF
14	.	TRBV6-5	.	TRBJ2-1	TGTGCCAGCAGCCGGGATCGTGAAGGCTATGAGCAGTTCTTC	CASSRDREGYEQFF
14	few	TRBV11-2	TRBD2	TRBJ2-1	TGTGCCAGCAGCTTAACTAGCGGATACAATGAGCAGTTCTTC	CASSLTSGYNEQFF
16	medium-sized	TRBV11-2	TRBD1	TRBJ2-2	TGTGCCAGCAGCTGGGGACAGGGGTTGAACACCGGGGAGCTGTTTTTT	CASSWGQGLNTGELFF
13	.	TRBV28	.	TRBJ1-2	TGCGCCAGCAGCTCCACAGGGAGAGACGGCTACACCTTC	CASSSTGRDGYTF
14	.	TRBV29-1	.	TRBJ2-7	TGCAGCGTTGACATATCGGGCAGTTCCTACGAGAAGTACTTC	CSVDISGSSYEKYF
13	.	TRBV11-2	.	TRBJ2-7	TGTGTCAGCAGCTTTAGAGAGCTAGCGTCGCAGTACTTC	CVSSFRELASQYF
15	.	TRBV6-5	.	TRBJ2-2	TGTGCCGGCAGTTACGCAGTGGACGGCACCGGGGACCTGTCTTTT	CAGSYAVDGTGDLSF
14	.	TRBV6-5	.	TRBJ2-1	TGTGCCAGCAGGATACACAGGGCCGACAATGAACAGTTCTTC	CASRIHRADNEQFF
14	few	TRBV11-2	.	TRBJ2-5	TGTGCCAGCAGCTTCGGGGGCAGCCAAGAGACCCAGTACTTC	CASSFGGSQETQYF
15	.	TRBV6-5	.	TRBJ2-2	TGTGCCAGCAGTCACGCAGTGGACGGCACCGGGCAGTTGTTTTTT	CASSHAVDGTGQLFF
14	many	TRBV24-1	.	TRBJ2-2	TGTGCCACCAGTGCGCGACAGAACACCGGGGAGCTGTTTTTT	CATSARQNTGELFF
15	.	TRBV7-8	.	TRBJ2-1	TGTGCCAGCAGACTGGCAAGCGGTTCCTACAATGAGCGGTTCTTC	CASRLASGSYNERFF
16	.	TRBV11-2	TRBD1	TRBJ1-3	TGTGCCAGCACTATCGGACAGGGCAGTCCTGGAAACACTATATATTTT	CASTIGQGSPGNTIYF
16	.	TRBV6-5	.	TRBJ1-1	TGTGCCAGCCGCCCCGGAGACGGCATCAGGAACACTGGAGCTTTCTTT	CASRPGDGIRNTGAFF
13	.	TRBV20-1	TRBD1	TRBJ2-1	TGCAGTGTTAGATCGACAGGGGGCAATGAGCAGTTCTTC	CSVRSTGGNEQFF
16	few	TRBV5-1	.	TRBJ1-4	TGCGCCAGCAGTCTGGGATCAACTGCGACTAATGGAAAACTGTTTTTT	CASSLGSTATNGKLFF
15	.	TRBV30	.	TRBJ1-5	TGTGTCTGGAGCGTAATGGGACGGCTCAATCAGCCCCAGCATTTT	CVWSVMGRLNQPQHF
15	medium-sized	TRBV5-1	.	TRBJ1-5	TGCGCCAGCAGCTTGGCAGGGTTGGGAAATCAGCCCCAGCATTTT	CASSLAGLGNQPQHF
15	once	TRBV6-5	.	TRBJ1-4	TGTGTCAGCAGTTACTCGAGCAGACAAAATGAAAAACTGTTTTTT	CVSSYSSRQNEKLFF
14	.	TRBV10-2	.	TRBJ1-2	TGCGCCAGCATCGAGGGGGGGCTTGACTATGGCTACACCTTC	CASIEGGLDYGYTF
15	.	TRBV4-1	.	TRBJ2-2	TGCGCCAGCAGCCAAGATCATGGGAGCACTGGGGAGCTGTTTTTT	CASSQDHGSTGELFF
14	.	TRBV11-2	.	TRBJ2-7	TGTGTCAGCAGCTCTAACAGGAGCTCCTACGAGCACTACTTC	CVSSSNRSSYEHYF
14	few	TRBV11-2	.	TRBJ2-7	TGTGCTAGCAGCCTAACTGACACTGCCTACGGGCAGTACTTC	CASSLTDTAYGQYF
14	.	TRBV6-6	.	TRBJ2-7	TGTGCCATCGGGGGACAGCAGTATTCCTACGAGCAGTACTTC	CAIGGQQYSYEQYF
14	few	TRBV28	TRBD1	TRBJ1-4	TGTGCCAGCAGACGGGACAGTCGAAATGAAAAACTGTTTTTT	CASRRDSRNEKLFF
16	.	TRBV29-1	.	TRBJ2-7	TGCCGCGTTGAAGATCAAGAGACCACCCCTTCCTACGAGCAGTACTTC	CRVEDQETTPSYEQYF